A selection of T cell receptor beta chains follows, all from one sample in a study of T cell responses to AZD1222 COVID-19 vaccine. TCRdb's table, derived via immunoSEQ multiplex PCR, lists solely in-frame clones and lacks some. The sample records 170,000 or so clones, approximately 86% being singletons. The input for sequencing was peripheral blood, taken on day 0 of AZD1222 vaccination. All receptors derive from an adult in good health. The CDR3 runs from the conserved cysteine through the conserved F or W. D genes are given only for firm matches.

D	V	J	CDR3
TRBD2	TRBV29-1	TRBJ2-7	CSVEDPRLAGHYEQYF
TRBD2	TRBV7-8	TRBJ2-5	CASSFGGLAGGGGETQYF
NA	TRBV29-1	TRBJ2-6	CSVQTDIFSGANVLTF
NA	TRBV12-3/TRBV12-4	TRBJ2-7	CASSSPYEQYF
NA	TRBV5-1	TRBJ2-7	CASSPGWSYEQYF
NA	TRBV5-4	TRBJ1-1	CASSWWGWANTEAFF
TRBD1	TRBV3-1/TRBV3-2	TRBJ2-5	CASSQTGTAQETQYF
NA	TRBV6-5	TRBJ2-1	CASSLTVNEQFF
NA	TRBV29-1	TRBJ2-1	CSVAYEADNEQFF
TRBD1	TRBV5-1	TRBJ2-7	CASSLEDRAHEQYF
NA	TRBV5-5	TRBJ1-1	CASRASDRQNTEAFF
NA	TRBV7-9	TRBJ2-1	CASSSVVADSSYNEQFF
TRBD1	TRBV11-2	TRBJ1-1	CASSWMWTGPNTEAFF